This T cell receptor (beta chain) came from a study of molecular identifiers for immune sequencing clone quantification. The germline gives CDR1 DFQATT, CDR2 SNEGSKA (reference sequence). This CDR3 spans 18 amino acids. Between the trimmed V and J ends, which lost 6 bases and 9 bases, there was a span of 36 bases. Study results and limitations: Whereas naive cells kept under 1% of molecules in clones above 20 RNA copies, such clones held over 99% in effectors.

This clonotype was seen at least ten times. Its target is unknown. Previously published methods and listed TCR primers were used for the bulk TCR libraries. TCRdb fed the PCR reads into MiXCR, producing one record per CDR3 protein. The sample shows over 550,000 distinct CDR3 sequences, about 25% of them seen only once. The chain is built from TRBV20-1 and TRBJ2-7; perhaps TRBD2 as D (5 bases). The receptor's source is a human donor in good health. Some libraries in this study had Jurkat cell RNA spiked in. What was sequenced was naive CD8+ T cells from blood, with Jurkat cell RNA spiked in. Subset indicated: FACS-sorted CD8+CD4-CCR7+CD45RA+ naive T cells. In DNA form, the CDR3 reads TGCAGTGCCCCCAGCCCGGTGGATAGCGCAATATTTACTACTTCGCAGTACTTC. Its protein is CSAPSPVDSAIFTTSQYF.